The 2 T cell receptor beta chains presented below share a single source sample, sequenced in a study of blood T cell repertoires in COVID-19. This table comes from immunoSEQ multiplex PCR, and its TCRdb copy is limited to in-frame clones, with some not included. The sample consists of about 180,000 clones, roughly 90% of them appearing once. Sequencing used peripheral blood. These receptors all stem from a woman between 50 and 59 years old with acute or convalescent COVID-19.

V is TRBV3-1 (or the pseudogene TRBV3-2) and J is TRBJ2-7; 11 bases fit TRBD2. J gave up 0 bases and V 5 bases, and 12 bases lay outside the gene matches. Germline V lookup: CDR1 LGHDT, CDR2 YNNKEL (reference sequence). CDR3 length equals 18 residues. CDR3 protein: CASSYLAGGPLRSYEQYF. The CDR3, as DNA: TGTGCCAGCAGCTATCTAGCGGGGGGCCCCCTACGCTCCTACGAGCAGTACTTC.

The gene calls are TRBV30 and TRBJ1-2; tentatively, D is TRBD1 (6 bases). Trimming stripped 3 bases from V and 8 bases from J, with 13 bases between. Germline lookup yields CDR1 GTSNPN and CDR2 SVGIG (reference sequence). The CDR3 is 12 amino acids. Written as DNA, the CDR3 is TGTGCCTGGAGAGTGGGACAATACGGCTACACCTTC. It codes for CAWRVGQYGYTF.